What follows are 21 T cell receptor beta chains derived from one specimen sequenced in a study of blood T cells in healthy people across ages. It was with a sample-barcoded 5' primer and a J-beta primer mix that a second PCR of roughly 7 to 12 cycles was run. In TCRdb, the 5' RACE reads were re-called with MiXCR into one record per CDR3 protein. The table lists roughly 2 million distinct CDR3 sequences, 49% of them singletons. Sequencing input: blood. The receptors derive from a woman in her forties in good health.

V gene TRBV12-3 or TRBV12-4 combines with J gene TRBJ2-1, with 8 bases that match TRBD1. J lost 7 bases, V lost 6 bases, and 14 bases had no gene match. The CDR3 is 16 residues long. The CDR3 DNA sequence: TGTGCCAGCAGCCCCCAGGGACAGGCTTTGGGGAATGAGCAGTTCTTC. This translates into CASSPQGQALGNEQFF.

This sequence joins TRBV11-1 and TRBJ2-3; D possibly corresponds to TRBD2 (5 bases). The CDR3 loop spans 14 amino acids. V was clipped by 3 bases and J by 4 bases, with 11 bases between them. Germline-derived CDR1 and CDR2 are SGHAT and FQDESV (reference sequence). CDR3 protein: CASSLTRVSDTQYF. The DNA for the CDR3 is TGTGCCAGCAGCTTGACGAGGGTATCAGATACGCAGTATTTT.

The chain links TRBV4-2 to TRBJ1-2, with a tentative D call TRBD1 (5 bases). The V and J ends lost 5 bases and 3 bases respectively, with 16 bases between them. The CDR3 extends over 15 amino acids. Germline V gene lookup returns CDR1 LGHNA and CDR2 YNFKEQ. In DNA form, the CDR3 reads TGTGCCAGCAGCGAAGGCCAGGGACCCTACTATGGCTACACCTTC. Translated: CASSEGQGPYYGYTF.

CDR3 sequence reads: CSVGAAGTQPQHF. In DNA form, the CDR3 reads TGCAGCGTTGGGGCGGCAGGGACTCAGCCCCAGCATTTT. The chain joins TRBV29-1 to TRBJ1-5, with D perhaps matching TRBD1 (5 bases). CDR3 length: 13 residues. Germline CDR1 and CDR2: SQVTM and ANQGSEA. V was trimmed by 4 bases and J by 6 bases, leaving 13 bases between them.

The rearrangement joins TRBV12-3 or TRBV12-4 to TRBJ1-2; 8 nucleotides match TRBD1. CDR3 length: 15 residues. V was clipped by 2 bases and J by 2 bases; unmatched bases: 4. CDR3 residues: CASSLRTGTNYGYTF. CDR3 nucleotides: TGTGCCAGCAGTTTAAGGACAGGGACGAACTATGGCTACACCTTC.

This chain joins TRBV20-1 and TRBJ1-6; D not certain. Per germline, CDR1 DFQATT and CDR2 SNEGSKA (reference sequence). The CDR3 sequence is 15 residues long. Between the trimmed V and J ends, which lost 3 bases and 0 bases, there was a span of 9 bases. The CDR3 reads CSARSQSSYNSPLHF. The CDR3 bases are TGCAGTGCTAGGTCACAGAGCTCCTATAATTCACCCCTCCACTTT.

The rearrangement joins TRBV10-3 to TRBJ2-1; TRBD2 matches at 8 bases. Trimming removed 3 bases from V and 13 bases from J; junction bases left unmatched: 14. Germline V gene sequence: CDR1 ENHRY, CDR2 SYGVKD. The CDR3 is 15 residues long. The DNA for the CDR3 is TGTGCCATCAGTGACATTTCGGGGGGGCAAGAGACCCAGTTCTTC. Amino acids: CAISDISGGQETQFF.

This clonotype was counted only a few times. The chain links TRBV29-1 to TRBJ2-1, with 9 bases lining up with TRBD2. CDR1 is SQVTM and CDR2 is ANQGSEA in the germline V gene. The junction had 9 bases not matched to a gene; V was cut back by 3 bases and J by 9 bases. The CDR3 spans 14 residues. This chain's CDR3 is CSVDPAGGPSEQFF. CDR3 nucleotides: TGCAGCGTTGATCCGGCGGGGGGGCCTAGTGAGCAGTTCTTC.

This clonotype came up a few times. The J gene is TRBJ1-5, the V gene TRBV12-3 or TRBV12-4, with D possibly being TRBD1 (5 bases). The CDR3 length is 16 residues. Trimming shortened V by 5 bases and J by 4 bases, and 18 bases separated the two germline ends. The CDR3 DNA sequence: TGTGCCAGCAGTCCCACCTGGGGCATTCAAAATCAGCCCCAGCATTTT. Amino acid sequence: CASSPTWGIQNQPQHF.

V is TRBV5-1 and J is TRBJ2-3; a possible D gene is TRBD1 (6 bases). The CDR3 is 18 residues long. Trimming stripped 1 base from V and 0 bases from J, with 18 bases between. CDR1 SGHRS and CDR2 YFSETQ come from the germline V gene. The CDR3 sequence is CASSLYERTRGSTDTQYF. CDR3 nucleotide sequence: TGCGCCAGCAGCTTGTATGAGAGAACCAGGGGTAGCACAGATACGCAGTATTTT.

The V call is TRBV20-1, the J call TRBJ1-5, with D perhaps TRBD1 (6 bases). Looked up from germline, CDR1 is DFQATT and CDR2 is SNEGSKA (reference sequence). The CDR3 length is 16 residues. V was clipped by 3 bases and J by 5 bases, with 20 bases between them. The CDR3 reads CSASDPRRGSDQPQHF. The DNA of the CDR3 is TGCAGTGCTAGCGACCCCCGAAGGGGGTCGGATCAGCCCCAGCATTTT.

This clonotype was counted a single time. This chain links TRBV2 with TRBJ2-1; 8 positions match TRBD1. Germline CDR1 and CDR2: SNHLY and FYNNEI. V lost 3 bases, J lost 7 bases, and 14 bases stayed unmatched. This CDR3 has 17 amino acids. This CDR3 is CASSEEADRDDLNEQFF. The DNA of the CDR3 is TGTGCCAGCAGTGAGGAGGCGGACAGGGACGATTTGAATGAGCAGTTCTTC.

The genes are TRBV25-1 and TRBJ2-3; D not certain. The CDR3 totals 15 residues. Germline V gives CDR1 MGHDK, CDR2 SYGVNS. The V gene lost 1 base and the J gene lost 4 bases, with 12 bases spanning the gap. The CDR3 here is CASSESSRRADTQYF. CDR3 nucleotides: TGTGCCAGCAGTGAATCGTCGAGGCGAGCAGATACGCAGTATTTT.

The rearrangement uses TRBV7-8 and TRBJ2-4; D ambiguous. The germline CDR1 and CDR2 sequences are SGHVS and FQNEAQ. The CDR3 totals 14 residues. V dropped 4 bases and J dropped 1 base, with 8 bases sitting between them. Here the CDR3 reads CASSSRWAKNIQYF. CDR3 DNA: TGTGCCAGCAGCTCCCGGTGGGCCAAAAACATTCAGTACTTC. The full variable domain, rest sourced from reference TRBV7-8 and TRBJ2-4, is GAGVSQSPRYKVAKRGQDVALRCDPISGHVSLFWYQQALGQGPEFLTYFQNEAQLDKSGLPSDRFFAERPEGSVSTLKIQRTQQEDSAVYLCASSSRWAKNIQYFGAGTRLSVL.

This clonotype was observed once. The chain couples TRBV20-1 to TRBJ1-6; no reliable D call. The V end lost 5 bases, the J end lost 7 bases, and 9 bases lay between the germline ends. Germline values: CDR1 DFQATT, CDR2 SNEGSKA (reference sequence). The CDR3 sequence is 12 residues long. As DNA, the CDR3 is TGCAGTGCTGCGGCGGGAAATTCACCCCTCCACTTT. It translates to CSAAAGNSPLHF.

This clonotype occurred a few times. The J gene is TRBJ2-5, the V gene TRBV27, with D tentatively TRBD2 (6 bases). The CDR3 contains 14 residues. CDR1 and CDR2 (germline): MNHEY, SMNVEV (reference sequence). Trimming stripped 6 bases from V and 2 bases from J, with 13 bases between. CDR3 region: CASSLTSTQETQYF. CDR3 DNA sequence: TGTGCCAGCAGCCTGACTAGTACGCAAGAGACCCAGTACTTC.

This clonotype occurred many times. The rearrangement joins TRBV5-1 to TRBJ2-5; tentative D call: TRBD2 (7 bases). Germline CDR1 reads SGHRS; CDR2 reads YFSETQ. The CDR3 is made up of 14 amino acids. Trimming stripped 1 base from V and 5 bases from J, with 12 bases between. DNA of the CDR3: TGCGCCAGCAGCTTGCTCGGGGGGCCCGAGACCCAGTACTTC. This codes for CASSLLGGPETQYF.

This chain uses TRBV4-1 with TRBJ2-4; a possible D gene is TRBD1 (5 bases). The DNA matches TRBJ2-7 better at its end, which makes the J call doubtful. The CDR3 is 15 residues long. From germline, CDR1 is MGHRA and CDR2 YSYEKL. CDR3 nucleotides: TGCGCCAGCAGCCACAGGGATTTGGAAAGGTACGAGCAGTACTTC. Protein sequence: CASSHRDLERYEQYF.

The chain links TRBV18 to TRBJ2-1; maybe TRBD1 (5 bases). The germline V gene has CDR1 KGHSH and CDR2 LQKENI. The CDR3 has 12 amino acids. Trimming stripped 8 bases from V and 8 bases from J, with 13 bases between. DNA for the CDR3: TGTGCCAGCCTGGGGCTGATCCATGAGCAGTTCTTC. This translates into CASLGLIHEQFF.

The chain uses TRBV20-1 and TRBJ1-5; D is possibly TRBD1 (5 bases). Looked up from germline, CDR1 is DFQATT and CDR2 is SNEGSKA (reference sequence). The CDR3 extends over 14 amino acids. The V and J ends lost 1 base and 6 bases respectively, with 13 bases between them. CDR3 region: CSARAPGGRQPQHF. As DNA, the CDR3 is TGCAGTGCTAGAGCCCCGGGGGGTCGTCAGCCCCAGCATTTT.

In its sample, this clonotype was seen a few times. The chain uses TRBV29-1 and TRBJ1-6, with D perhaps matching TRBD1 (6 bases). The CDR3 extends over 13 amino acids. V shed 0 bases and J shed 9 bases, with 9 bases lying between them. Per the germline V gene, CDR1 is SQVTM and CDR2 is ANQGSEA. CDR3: CSVEEGTTSPLHF. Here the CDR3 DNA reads TGCAGCGTTGAAGAGGGGACAACTTCACCCCTCCACTTT.